This TCR beta chain stems from a study of cytomegalovirus exposure and HLA in healthy donors. PCR primers comprised 60 Vbeta and 13 Jbeta primers. Profiled with immunoSEQ multiplex PCR; TCRdb holds only in-frame clones, not every one. The listing contains more than 100,000 clones. This CDR3 spans 14 amino acids. CDR1 is SGHVS and CDR2 is FNYEAQ in the germline V gene. V dropped 5 bases and J dropped 6; count of bases not matched to a gene: 8. Study-wide results and limits: Cytomegalovirus association was assigned to under 200 TCR beta chains.

In the case of this clone: Its antigen remains unidentified.

Specimen: PBMCs. The genes are TRBV7-6 and TRBJ2-3; TRBD1 aligns across 7 bases. The receptor was isolated from a woman in her 40s in good health and CMV-seronegative. CDR3 DNA sequence: TGTGCCAGCAGCCTGGACAGGCCGGGGGATACGCAGTATTTT. Translation gives CASSLDRPGDTQYF.